This TCR beta chain was retrieved from a study of cytomegalovirus exposure and HLA in healthy donors. This clone was recorded once. Its specificity is not known. PCR employed 60 Vbeta and 13 Jbeta primers. TCRdb's copy holds only in-frame clones and misses some; the assay was immunoSEQ multiplex PCR. The table shows roughly 110,000 clones, with 74% occurring only once. Study results and limitations: TCR beta sequences reportedly predicted the HLA-A and HLA-B alleles of most subjects accurately.

V was pared by 9 bases and J by 9 bases, with 11 bases of the junction left unmatched. Germline V lookup: CDR1 MNHGY, CDR2 SAAAGT. The CDR3 has 14 amino acids. The receptor was derived from a human donor in good health. Sequences were obtained from PBMCs. This chain uses TRBV6-8 with TRBJ2-2; 9 nucleotides align to TRBD2. CDR3 coding DNA: TGTGCCAGTTGTACTACTAGCGGGCTCTGGGAGCTGTTTTTT. Amino acids: CASCTTSGLWELFF.